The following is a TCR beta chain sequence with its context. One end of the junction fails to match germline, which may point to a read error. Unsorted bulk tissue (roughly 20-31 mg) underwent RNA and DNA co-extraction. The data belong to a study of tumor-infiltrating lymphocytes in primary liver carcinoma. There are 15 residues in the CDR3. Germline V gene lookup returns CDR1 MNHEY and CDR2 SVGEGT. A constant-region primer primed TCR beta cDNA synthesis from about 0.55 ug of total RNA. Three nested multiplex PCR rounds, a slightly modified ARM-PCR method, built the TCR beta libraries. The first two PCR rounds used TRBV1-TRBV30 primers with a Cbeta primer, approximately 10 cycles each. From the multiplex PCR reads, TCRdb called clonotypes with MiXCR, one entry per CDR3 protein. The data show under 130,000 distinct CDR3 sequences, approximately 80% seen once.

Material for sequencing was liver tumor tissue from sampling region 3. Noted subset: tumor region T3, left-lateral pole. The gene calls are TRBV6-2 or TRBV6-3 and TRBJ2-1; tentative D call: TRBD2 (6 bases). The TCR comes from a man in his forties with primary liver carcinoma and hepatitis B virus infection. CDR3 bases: TGTGCCTGCAGTACCCGAAGGGACTCCTACAATGAGCAGATCTTC. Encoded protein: CACSTRRDSYNEQIF.